This T cell receptor (beta chain) was documented in a study of PD-1 blockade in classical Hodgkin lymphoma. Germline values: CDR1 MNHNY, CDR2 SVGAGI (reference sequence). The V segment lost 2 bases and the J segment 4 bases; nucleotides outside the gene matches: 2. This CDR3 contains 14 residues. Study conclusions and caveats: Healthy donors reportedly exceeded newly diagnosed patients in baseline TCR diversity.

Sequenced by immunoSEQ multiplex PCR; TCRdb stores in-frame clones only, minus some. This sample yields roughly 81,000 clones, of which about 90% are seen a single time; about 2.7% belongs to the top ten. Notes on this clone: Its matching antigen is unknown.

Every patient experienced relapse after autologous stem cell transplantation, and brentuximab vedotin exposure varied. This sequence joins TRBV6-6 and TRBJ1-5, with TRBD1 matching 7 bases. The receptor was derived from a human donor with classical Hodgkin lymphoma. Sequencing used peripheral blood mononuclear cells (PBMCs), obtained before the second cycle of nivolumab. The CDR3 region is CASSYTTGNQPQHF. For the CDR3, the DNA is TGTGCCAGCAGTTACACGACAGGGAATCAGCCCCAGCATTTT.